Described below is a single T cell receptor beta chain sequence and its context. Trimming left V 6 bases short and J 2 bases short, with 18 bases between. CDR1 MNHEY and CDR2 SMNVEV come from the germline V gene (reference sequence). The CDR3 loop spans 16 amino acids. Using immunoSEQ multiplex PCR, the repertoire was profiled, and TCRdb retains in-frame clones only, with some absent. The profile shows some 170,000 clones, roughly 86% of them singletons. The data were taken from a study of cytomegalovirus exposure and HLA in healthy donors. The genes are TRBV27 and TRBJ2-3, with a weak D call TRBD2 (6 bases). This clonotype originated in a man between 18 and 35 years old in good health and CMV-seropositive. The sequenced sample consisted of PBMCs. The CDR3 region is CASRGAGRLLTDTQYF. The CDR3 coding sequence is TGTGCCAGCAGGGGAGCGGGCAGACTGCTCACAGATACGCAGTATTTT.